The clone carrying this T cell receptor (beta chain) showed up many times. The data belong to a study of T cells in Graves' hyperthyroidism and ophthalmopathy. Whole-study context: Pretreatment peripheral blood was obtained at initial diagnosis.

Amplified TCR beta CDR3 regions came from RNA transcripts. A set of HTBI primers served as the primers for a first-round RT-PCR of the TCR CDR3. TCRdb re-analysed the multiplex PCR reads in MiXCR, keeping a single row per CDR3 protein. Of approximately 610,000 distinct CDR3 sequences listed, approximately 16% are singletons. Trimming shortened V by 2 bases and J by 4 bases, and 13 bases separated the two germline ends. CDR1 SGHRS and CDR2 YFSETQ come from the germline V gene. This CDR3 contains 15 residues. The J gene is TRBJ1-5, the V gene TRBV5-1; D gene uncertain. The receptor was isolated from a woman younger than 35 with Graves' hyperthyroidism. The sample taken for sequencing was blood. CDR3: CASSLGPFRNQPQHF. For the CDR3, the DNA is TGCGCCAGCAGCTTAGGCCCATTCCGGAATCAGCCCCAGCATTTT.